This TCR beta chain was documented in a study of cytomegalovirus exposure and HLA in healthy donors. Trimming removed 6 bases from V and 2 bases from J, with 8 bases in between. The germline V gene has CDR1 SGHTA and CDR2 FQGNSA. The CDR3 runs to 12 residues. Each donor was nominally healthy when sampled (though unrecorded immune exposures were likely). PCR amplification relied on 60 Vbeta primers (plus 13 Jbeta primers). Data came from immunoSEQ multiplex PCR; TCRdb stores just in-frame clones and leaves some out. The table records around 130,000 clones, roughly four fifths of them present only once.

This chain joins TRBV7-2 and TRBJ2-7; a weak D match, TRBD1 (5 bases). The sequence was collected from a woman in her forties or fifties in good health and CMV-seropositive. The specimen sequenced was PBMCs. Written as DNA, the CDR3 is TGTGCCAGCAGTATGACAGCCTACGAGCAGTACTTC. Its translation is CASSMTAYEQYF.